The present T cell receptor beta chain was sequenced within a study of cytomegalovirus exposure and HLA in healthy donors. The study ran its PCR with 60 Vbeta and 13 Jbeta primers. Measured with immunoSEQ multiplex PCR; TCRdb has only the in-frame clones, and not every one. The repertoire includes approximately 150,000 clones, 80% to 85% of them detected once, and around 4.3% sits in the top ten. Germline loops: CDR1 SEHNR, CDR2 FQNEAQ (reference sequence). After removal of 8 bases from V and 4 bases from J, the junction contained 11 bases not matched to a gene. The CDR3 consists of 15 residues. The rearrangement joins TRBV7-9 to TRBJ2-5; 9 bases are shared with TRBD2. Sequencing was carried out using PBMCs. The sequence derives from a man between 50 and 59 years old in good health and CMV-seropositive. CDR3 sequence reads: CASGLQAGGAETQYF. In DNA, the CDR3 is TGTGCCAGCGGACTACAAGCGGGAGGAGCAGAGACCCAGTACTTC.